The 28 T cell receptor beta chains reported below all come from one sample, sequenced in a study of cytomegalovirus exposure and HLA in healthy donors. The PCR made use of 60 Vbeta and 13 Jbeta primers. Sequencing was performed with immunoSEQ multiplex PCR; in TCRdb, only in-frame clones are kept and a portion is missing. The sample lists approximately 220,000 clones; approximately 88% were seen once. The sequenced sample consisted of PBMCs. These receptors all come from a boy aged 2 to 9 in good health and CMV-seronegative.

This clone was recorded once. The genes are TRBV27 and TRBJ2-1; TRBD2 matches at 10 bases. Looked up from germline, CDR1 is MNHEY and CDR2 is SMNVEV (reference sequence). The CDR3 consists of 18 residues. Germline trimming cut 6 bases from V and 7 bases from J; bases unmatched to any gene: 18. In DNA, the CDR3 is TGTGCCAGCAGCTTTTATAGTTGGGCTAGCGGGAGTCGAAATGAGCAGTTCTTC. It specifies CASSFYSWASGSRNEQFF.

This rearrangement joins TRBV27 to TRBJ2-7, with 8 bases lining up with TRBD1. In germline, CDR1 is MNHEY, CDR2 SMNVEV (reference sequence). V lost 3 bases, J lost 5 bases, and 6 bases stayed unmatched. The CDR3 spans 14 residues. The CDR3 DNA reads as TGTGCCAGCAGTTTTTCCGGACAGGGCCACGAGCAGTACTTC. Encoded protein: CASSFSGQGHEQYF.

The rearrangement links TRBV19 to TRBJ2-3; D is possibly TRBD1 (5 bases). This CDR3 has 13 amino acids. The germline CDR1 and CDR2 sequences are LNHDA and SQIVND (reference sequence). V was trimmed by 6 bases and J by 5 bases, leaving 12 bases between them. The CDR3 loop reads CASSDSQGDTQYF. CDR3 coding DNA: TGTGCCAGTAGCGATTCGCAGGGAGATACGCAGTATTTT.

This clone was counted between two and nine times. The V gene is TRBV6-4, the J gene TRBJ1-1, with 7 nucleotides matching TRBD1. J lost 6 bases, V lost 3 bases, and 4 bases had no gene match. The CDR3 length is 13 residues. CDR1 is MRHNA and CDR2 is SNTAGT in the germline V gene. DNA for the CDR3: TGTGCCAGCAGTGATCGGACAGGCGCTGAAGCTTTCTTT. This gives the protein CASSDRTGAEAFF.

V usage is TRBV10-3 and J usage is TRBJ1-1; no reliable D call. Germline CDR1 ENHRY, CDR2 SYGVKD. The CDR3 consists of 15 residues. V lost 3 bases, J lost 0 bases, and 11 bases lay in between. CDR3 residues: CAISDPDTVNTEAFF. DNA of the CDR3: TGTGCCATCAGTGATCCCGACACGGTGAACACTGAAGCTTTCTTT.

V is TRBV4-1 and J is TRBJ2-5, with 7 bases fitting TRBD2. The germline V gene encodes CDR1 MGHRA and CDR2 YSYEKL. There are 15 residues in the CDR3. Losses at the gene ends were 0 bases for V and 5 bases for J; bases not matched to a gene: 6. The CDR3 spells CASSQEGLREETQYF. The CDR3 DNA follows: TGCGCCAGCAGCCAAGAAGGTTTGCGGGAGGAGACCCAGTACTTC.

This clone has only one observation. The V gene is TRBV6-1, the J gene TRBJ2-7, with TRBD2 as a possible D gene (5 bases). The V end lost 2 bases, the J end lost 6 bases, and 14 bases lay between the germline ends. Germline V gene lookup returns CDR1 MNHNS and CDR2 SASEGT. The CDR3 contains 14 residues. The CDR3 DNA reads TGTGCCAGCAGTGAATCGGGAATCGCGTGCGAGCAGTACTTC. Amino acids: CASSESGIACEQYF.

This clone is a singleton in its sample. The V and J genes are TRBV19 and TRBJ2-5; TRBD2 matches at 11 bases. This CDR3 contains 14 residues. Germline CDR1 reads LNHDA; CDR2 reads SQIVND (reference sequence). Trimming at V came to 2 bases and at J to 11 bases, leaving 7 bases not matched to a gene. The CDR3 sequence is CASSIRLAGKEQYF. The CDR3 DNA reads TGTGCCAGTAGTATACGACTAGCGGGGAAAGAGCAGTACTTC.

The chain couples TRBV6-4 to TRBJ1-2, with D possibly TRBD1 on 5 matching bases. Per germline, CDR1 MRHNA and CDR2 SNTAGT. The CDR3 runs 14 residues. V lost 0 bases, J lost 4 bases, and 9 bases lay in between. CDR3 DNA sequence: TGTGCCAGCAGTGACTCAGGAGGGGTCTATGGCTACACCTTC. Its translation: CASSDSGGVYGYTF.

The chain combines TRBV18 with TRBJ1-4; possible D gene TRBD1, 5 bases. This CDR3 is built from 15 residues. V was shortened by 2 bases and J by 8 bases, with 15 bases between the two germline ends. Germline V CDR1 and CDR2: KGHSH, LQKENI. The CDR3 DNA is TGTGCCAGCTCACCATCCGGAGACAGATCGGAAAAACTGTTTTTT. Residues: CASSPSGDRSEKLFF. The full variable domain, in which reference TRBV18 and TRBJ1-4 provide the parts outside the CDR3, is NAGVMQNPRHLVRRRGQEARLRCSPMKGHSHVYWYRQLPEEGLKFMVYLQKENIIDESGMPKERFSAEFPKEGPSILRIQQVVRGDSAAYFCASSPSGDRSEKLFFGSGTQLSVL.

DNA for the CDR3: TGTGCCAGCCGAGGGAGCGGGTCCGGGGAGCTGTTTTTT. Amino acid sequence: CASRGSGSGELFF. The chain is built from TRBV27 and TRBJ2-2; a weak D match, TRBD2 (6 bases). V was pared by 8 bases and J by 6 bases, with 13 bases between. Looked up from germline, CDR1 is MNHEY and CDR2 is SMNVEV (reference sequence). CDR3 length: 13 residues.

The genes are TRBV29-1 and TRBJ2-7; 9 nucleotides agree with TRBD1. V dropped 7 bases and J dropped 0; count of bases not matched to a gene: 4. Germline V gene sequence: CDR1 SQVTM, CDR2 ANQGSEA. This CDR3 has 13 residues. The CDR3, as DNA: TGCAGCGCCCAGACAGGGGGCTCCTACGAGCAGTACTTC. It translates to CSAQTGGSYEQYF.

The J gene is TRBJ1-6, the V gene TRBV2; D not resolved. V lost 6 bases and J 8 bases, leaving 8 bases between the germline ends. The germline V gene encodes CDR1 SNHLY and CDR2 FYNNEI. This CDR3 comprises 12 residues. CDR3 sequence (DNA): TGTGCCAGCAGGGGAGAGGATTCACCCCTCCACTTT. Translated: CASRGEDSPLHF.

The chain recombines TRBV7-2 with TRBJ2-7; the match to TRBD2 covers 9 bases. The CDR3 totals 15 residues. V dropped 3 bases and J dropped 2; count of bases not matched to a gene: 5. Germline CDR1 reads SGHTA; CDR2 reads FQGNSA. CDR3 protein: CASSFSTSGTYEQYF. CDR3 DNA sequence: TGTGCCAGCAGCTTTTCGACTAGCGGTACCTACGAGCAGTACTTC.

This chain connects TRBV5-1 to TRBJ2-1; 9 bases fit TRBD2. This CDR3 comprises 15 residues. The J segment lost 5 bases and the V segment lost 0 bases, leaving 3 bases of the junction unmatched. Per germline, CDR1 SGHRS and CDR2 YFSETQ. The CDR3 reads CASSLGGGAHNEQFF. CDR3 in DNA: TGCGCCAGCAGCTTGGGCGGGGGGGCCCACAATGAGCAGTTCTTC.

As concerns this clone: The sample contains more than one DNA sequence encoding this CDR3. The CDR3 DNA reads as TGTGCCAGCAGCGGACAGGGTACCGGGGAGCTGTTTTTT. Amino acids: CASSGQGTGELFF. This rearrangement joins TRBV2 to TRBJ2-2; 8 nucleotides line up with TRBD1. This CDR3 is built from 13 residues. After removal of 6 bases from V and 5 bases from J, the junction contained 2 bases not matched to a gene. The germline CDR1 and CDR2 sequences are SNHLY and FYNNEI.

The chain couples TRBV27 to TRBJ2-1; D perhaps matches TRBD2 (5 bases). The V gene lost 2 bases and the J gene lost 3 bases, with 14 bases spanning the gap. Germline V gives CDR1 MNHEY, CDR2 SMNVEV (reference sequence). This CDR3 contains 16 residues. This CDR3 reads CASSLEPGSVYNEQFF. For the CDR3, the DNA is TGTGCCAGCAGTTTAGAGCCGGGGAGCGTCTACAATGAGCAGTTCTTC.

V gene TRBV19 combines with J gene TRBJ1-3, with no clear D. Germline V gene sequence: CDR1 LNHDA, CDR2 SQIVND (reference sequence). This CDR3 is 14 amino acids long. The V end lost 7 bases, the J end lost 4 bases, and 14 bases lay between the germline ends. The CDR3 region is CASMSHSAGNTIYF. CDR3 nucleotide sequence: TGTGCCAGTATGTCTCACTCCGCCGGAAACACCATATATTTT.

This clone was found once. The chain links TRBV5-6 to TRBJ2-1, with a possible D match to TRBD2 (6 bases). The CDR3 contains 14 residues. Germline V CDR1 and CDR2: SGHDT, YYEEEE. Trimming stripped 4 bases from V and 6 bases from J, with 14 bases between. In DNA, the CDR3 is TGTGCCAGCAGCGGGAAAGGGAGGAGCAATGAGCAGTTCTTC. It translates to CASSGKGRSNEQFF.

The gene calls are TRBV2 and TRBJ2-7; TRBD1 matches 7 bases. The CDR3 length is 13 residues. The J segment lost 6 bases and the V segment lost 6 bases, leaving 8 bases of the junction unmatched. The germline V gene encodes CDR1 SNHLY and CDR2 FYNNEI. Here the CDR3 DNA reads TGTGCCAGCAGGTACAGGGGTTCGGGCGAGCAGTACTTC. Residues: CASRYRGSGEQYF.

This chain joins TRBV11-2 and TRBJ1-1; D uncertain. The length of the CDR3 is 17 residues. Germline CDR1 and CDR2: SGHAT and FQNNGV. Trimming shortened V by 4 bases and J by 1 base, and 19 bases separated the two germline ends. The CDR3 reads CASSSTPRGSSNTEAFF. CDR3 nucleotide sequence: TGTGCCAGCAGCTCAACCCCTCGCGGGAGTTCGAACACTGAAGCTTTCTTT.

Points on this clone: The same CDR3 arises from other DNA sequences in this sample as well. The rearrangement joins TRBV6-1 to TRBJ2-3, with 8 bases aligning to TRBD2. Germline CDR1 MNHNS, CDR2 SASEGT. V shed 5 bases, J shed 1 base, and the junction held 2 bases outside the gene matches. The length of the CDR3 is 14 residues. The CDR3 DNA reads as TGTGCCAGCAGTCTAGCGGGTGGCACAGATACGCAGTATTTT. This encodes CASSLAGGTDTQYF.

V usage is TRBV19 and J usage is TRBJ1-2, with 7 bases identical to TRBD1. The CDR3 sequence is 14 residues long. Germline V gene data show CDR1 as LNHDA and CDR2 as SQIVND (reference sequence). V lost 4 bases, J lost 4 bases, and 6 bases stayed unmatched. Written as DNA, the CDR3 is TGTGCCAGTAGTACCGAGACAGGGCCCTATGGCTACACCTTC. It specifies CASSTETGPYGYTF.

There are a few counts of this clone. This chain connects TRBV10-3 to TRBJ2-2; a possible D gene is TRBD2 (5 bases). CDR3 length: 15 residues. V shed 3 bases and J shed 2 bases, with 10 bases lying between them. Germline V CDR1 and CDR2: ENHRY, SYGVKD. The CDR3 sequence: CAISDPSGNTGELFF. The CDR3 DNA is TGTGCCATCAGTGACCCCAGCGGTAACACCGGGGAGCTGTTTTTT.

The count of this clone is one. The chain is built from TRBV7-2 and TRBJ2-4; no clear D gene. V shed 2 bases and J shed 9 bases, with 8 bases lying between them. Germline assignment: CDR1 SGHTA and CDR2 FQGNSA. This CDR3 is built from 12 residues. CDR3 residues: CASSLTPGIQYF. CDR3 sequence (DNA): TGTGCCAGCAGCTTAACCCCCGGCATTCAGTACTTC.

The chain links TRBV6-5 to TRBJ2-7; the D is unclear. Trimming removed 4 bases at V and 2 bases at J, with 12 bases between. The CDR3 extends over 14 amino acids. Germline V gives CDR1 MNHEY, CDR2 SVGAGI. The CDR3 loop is CASSLNTNPYEQYF. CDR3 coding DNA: TGTGCCAGCAGTTTGAATACAAATCCCTACGAGCAGTACTTC.

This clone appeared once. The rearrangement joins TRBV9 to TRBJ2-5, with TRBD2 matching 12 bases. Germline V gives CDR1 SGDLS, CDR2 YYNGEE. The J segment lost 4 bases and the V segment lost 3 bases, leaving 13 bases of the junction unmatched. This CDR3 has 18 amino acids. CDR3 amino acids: CASSARSSGGAGGETQYF. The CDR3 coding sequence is TGTGCCAGCAGCGCTAGATCTAGCGGGGGGGCCGGGGGAGAGACCCAGTACTTC.

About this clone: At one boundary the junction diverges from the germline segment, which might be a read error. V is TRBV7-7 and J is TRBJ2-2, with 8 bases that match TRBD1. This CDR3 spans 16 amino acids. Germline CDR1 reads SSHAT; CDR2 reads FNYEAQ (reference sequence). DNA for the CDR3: TGTGCTAGCAGCTTAGCAGGGGGCTCCGACACCGGGGAGCTGTTTTTT. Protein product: CASSLAGGSDTGELFF.